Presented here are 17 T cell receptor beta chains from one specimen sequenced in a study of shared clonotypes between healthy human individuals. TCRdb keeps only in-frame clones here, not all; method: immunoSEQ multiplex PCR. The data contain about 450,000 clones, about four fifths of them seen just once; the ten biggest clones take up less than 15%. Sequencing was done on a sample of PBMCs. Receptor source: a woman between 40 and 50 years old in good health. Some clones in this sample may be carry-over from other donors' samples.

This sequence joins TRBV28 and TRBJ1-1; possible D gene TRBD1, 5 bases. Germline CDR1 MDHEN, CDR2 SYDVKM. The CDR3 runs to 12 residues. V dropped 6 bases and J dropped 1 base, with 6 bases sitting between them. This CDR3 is CASRTGNTEAFF. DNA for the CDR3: TGTGCCAGCAGAACAGGGAACACTGAAGCTTTCTTT.

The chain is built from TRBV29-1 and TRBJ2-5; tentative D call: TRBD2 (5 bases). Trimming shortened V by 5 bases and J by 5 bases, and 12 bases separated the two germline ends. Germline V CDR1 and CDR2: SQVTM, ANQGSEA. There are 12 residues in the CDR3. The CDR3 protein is CSVWSGGETQYF. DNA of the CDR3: TGCAGCGTTTGGAGCGGCGGCGAGACCCAGTACTTC.

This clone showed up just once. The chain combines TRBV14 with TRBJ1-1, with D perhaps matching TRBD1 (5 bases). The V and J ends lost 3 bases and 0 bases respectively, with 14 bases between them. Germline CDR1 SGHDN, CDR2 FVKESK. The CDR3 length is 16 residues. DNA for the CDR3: TGTGCCAGCAGCCAGGCATGGGGGAACATGAACACTGAAGCTTTCTTT. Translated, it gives CASSQAWGNMNTEAFF.

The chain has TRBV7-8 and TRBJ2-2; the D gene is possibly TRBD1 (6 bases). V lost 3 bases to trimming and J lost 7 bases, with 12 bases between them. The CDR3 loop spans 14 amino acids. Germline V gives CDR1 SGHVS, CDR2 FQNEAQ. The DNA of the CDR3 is TGTGCCAGCAGCTTTGACAGGACAATCGGGGAGCTGTTTTTT. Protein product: CASSFDRTIGELFF.

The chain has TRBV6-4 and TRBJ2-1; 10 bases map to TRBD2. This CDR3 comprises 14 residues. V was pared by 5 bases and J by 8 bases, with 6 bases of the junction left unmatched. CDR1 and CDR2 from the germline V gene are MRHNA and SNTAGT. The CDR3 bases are TGTGCCAGCAGTCCCAGCGGGAGGGCCTATGAGCAGTTCTTC. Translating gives CASSPSGRAYEQFF.

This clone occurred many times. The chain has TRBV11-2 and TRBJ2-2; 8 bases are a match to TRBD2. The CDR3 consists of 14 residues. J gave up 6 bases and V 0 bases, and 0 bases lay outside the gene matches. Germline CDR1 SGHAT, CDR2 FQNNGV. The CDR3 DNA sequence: TGTGCCAGCAGCTTAGAGCGGGGGGCCGGGGAGCTGTTTTTT. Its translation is CASSLERGAGELFF. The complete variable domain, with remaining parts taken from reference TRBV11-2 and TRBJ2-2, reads EAGVAQSPRYKIIEKRQSVAFWCNPISGHATLYWYQQILGQGPKLLIQFQNNGVVDDSQLPKDRFSAERLKGVDSTLKIQPAKLEDSAVYLCASSLERGAGELFFGEGSRLTVL.

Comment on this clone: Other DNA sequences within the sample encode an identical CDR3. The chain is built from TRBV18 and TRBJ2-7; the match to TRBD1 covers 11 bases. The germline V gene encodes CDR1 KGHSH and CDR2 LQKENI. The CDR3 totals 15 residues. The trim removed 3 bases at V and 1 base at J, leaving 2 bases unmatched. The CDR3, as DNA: TGTGCCAGCTCACCCGGACAGGGGGCGTCCTACGAGCAGTACTTC. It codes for CASSPGQGASYEQYF. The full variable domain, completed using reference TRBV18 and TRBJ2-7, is NAGVMQNPRHLVRRRGQEARLRCSPMKGHSHVYWYRQLPEEGLKFMVYLQKENIIDESGMPKERFSAEFPKEGPSILRIQQVVRGDSAAYFCASSPGQGASYEQYFGPGTRLTVT.

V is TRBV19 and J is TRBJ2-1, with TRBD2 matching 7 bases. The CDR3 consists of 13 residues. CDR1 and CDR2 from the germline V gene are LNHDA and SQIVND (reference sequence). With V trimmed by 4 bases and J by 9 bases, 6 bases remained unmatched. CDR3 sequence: CASSNREVPEQFF. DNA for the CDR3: TGTGCCAGTAGTAACCGGGAGGTCCCTGAGCAGTTCTTC.

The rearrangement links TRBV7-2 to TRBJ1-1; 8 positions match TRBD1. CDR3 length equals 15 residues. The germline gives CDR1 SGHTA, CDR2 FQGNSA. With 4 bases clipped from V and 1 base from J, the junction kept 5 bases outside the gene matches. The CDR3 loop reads CASSWTGQENTEAFF. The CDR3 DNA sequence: TGTGCCAGCAGCTGGACGGGACAGGAGAACACTGAAGCTTTCTTT.

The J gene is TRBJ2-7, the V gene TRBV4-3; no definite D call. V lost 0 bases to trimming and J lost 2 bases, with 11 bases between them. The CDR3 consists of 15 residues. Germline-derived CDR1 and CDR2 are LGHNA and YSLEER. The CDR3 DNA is TGCGCCAGCAGCCAAGATTTAGCTGCAACCTACGAGCAGTACTTC. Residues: CASSQDLAATYEQYF.

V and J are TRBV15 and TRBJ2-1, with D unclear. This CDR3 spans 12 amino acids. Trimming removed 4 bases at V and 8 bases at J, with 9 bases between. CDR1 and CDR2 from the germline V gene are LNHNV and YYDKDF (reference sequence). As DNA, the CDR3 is TGTGCCACCAGCAAGGGCCGGGATGAGCAGTTCTTC. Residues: CATSKGRDEQFF.

The CDR3 DNA reads as TGTGCCAGCAGCTTAGAGGCGGGAGCCAAAAACATTCAGTACTTC. As protein: CASSLEAGAKNIQYF. This chain joins TRBV7-3 and TRBJ2-4; possibly TRBD2 for D (5 bases). The V and J ends lost 2 bases and 0 bases respectively, with 8 bases between them. CDR1 SGHTA and CDR2 FQGTGA come from the germline V gene. The CDR3 contains 15 residues.

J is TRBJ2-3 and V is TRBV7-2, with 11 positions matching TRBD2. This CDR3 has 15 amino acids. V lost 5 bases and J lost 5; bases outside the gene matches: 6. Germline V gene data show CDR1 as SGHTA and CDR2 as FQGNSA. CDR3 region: CASSTVAGGGDTQYF. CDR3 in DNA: TGTGCCAGCAGCACTGTAGCGGGAGGGGGAGATACGCAGTATTTT.

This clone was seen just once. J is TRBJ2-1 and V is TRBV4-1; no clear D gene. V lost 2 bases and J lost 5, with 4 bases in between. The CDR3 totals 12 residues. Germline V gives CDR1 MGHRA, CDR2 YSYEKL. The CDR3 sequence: CASSQLDNEQFF. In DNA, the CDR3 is TGCGCCAGCAGCCAACTAGACAATGAGCAGTTCTTC.

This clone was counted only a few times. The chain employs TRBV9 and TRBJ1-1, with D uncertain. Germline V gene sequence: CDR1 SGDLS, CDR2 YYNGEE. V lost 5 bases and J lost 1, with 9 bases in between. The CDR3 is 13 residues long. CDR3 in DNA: TGTGCCAGCAGTGCAACAGCGAACACTGAAGCTTTCTTT. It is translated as CASSATANTEAFF.

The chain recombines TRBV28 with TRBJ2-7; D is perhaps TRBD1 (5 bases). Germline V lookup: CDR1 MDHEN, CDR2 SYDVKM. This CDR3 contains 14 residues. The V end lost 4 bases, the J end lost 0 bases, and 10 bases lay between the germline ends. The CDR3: CASSSTGHSYEQYF. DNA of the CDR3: TGTGCCAGCAGTTCCACAGGTCACTCCTACGAGCAGTACTTC.

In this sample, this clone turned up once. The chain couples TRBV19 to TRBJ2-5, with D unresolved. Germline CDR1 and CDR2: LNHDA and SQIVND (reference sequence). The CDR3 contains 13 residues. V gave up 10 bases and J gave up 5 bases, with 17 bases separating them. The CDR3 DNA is TGTGCCACCGAGGATGGCTACCGGGAGACCCAGTACTTC. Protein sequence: CATEDGYRETQYF.